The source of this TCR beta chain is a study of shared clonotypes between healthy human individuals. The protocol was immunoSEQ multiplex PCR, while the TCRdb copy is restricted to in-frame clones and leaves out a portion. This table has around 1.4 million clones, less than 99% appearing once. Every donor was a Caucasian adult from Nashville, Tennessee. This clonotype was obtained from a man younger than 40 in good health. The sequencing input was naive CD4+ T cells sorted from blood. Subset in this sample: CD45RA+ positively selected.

Here the CDR3 DNA reads TGTGCCTGGAGTGTACAGGGAAACAATCAGCCCCAGCATTTT. Its protein product is CAWSVQGNNQPQHF. The chain uses TRBV30 and TRBJ1-5; possibly TRBD1 for D (6 bases). The CDR3 consists of 14 residues. V shed 0 bases and J shed 3 bases, with 9 bases lying between them. Germline CDR1 reads GTSNPN; CDR2 reads SVGIG (reference sequence).